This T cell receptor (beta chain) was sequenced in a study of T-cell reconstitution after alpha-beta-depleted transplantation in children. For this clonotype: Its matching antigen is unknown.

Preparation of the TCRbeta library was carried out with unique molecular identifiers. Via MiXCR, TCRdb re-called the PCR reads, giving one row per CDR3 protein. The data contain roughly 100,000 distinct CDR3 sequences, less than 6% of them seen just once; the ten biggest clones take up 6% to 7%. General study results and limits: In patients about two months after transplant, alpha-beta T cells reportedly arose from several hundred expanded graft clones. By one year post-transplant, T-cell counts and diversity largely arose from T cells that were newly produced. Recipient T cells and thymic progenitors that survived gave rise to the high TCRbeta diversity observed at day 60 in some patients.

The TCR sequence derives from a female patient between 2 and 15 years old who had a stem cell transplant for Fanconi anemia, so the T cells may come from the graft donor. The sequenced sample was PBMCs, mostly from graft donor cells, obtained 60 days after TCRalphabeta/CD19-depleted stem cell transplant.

CDR3 DNA sequence: TGCGCCAGCAGCCACCTAGCGGGAGGGTCAGATACGCAGTATTTT. Translating it yields CASSHLAGGSDTQYF. The rearrangement uses TRBV4-1 and TRBJ2-3; 12 positions match TRBD2. This CDR3 contains 15 residues. V gave up 3 bases and J gave up 4 bases; unmatched junction bases: 2. In germline, CDR1 is MGHRA, CDR2 YSYEKL.